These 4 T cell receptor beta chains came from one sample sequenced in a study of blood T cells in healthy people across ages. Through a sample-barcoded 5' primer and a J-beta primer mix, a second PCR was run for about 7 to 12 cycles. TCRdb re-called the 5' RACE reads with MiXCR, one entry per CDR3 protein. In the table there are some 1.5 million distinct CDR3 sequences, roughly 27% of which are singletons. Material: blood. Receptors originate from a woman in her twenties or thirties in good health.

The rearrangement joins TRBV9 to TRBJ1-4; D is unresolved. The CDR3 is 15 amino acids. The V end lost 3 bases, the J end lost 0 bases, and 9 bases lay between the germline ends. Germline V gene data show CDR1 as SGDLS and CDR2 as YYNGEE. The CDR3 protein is CASSARSATNEKLFF. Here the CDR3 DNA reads TGTGCCAGCAGCGCAAGGAGTGCAACTAATGAAAAACTGTTTTTT.

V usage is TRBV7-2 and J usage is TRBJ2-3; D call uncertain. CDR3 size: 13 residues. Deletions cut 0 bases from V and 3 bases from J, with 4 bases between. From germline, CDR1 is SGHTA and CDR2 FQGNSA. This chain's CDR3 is CASSLAHTDTQYF. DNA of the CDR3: TGTGCCAGCAGCTTAGCGCATACAGATACGCAGTATTTT.

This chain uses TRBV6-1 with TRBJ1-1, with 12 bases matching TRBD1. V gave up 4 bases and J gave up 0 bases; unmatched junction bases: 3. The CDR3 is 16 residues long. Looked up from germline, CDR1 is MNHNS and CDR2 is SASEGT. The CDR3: CASSAGTGGMNTEAFF. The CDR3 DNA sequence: TGTGCCAGCAGTGCCGGGACAGGGGGCATGAACACTGAAGCTTTCTTT.

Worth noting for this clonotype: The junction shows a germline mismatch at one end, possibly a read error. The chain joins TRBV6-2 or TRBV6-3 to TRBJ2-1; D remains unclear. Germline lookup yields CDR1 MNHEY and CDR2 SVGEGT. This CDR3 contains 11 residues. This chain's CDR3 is CANSGYNEQFF. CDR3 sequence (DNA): TGTGCCAACAGTGGCTACAATGAGCAGTTCTTC.